This T cell receptor (beta chain) was obtained from a study of beta chain features in type 1 diabetes (dated by TCRdb to 2016 to 2019). Regarding the complete study: Mean age, gender distribution, total cell number and subset yield did not differ between patients and healthy donors. A total of over 90,000,000 sorted cells were examined across all samples, and a strong correlation was observed between cell number per subset and RNA yield. The study compared TCRB repertoires of sorted circulating CD4+ T cell subsets between recently diagnosed type 1 diabetes patients and matched healthy donors. Whereas all 30 or so donors provided naive and central memory subsets, regulatory and stem cell-like memory subsets were isolated from just 8 patients and about 8 healthy donors. Here is what the overall study found, with its caveats: Shorter templates might have been favored by PCR, but patient and control samples were amplified and corrected together, so both groups would have been affected equally by any skew. HLA sub-analyses involved small numbers of individuals, so any influence of HLA type on TCRB rearrangement remained unresolved. Sequencing cDNA rather than genomic DNA could over-represent highly expressing activated cells, although activation and CD3 levels did not differ between groups. Naive, central memory and regulatory TCRB repertoires appeared to be more similar among patients than among healthy donors. In all four CD4+ subsets, TCRB CDR3 length was moderately but significantly shorter in type 1 diabetes patients. At VDJ recombination sites, type 1 diabetes patients had fewer insertions and more deleted nucleotides, which implies abnormalities in thymic rearrangement.

For this clone: Its target antigen remains unknown. Base qualities were left out, and no much larger clone turns up one base away.

All of the isolated RNA was reverse transcribed with the High Capacity cDNA Reverse Transcription Kit, so expressed TCRB transcripts were sequenced. Survey-depth immunoSEQ sequencing was performed on stem cell-like memory T cell samples, with an average of roughly 1 million total reads per sample. Sorted cells were lysed in RLT buffer and RNA was extracted with DNase-treated RNeasy Micro or Mini kits, depending on cell number. To prevent cross-contamination, every cell subset was processed on its own, while patient and healthy donor samples were processed together. Using the immunoSEQ multiplex PCR, TCRB sequences were amplified from cDNA into 87-bp fragments spanning the CDR3 region. Amplicons were sequenced on the Illumina HiSeq platform. The paper's data handling went like this. PCR bias was computationally corrected using synthetic template baselines, reads within Hamming distance 2 were collapsed, and singletons that could not be merged were discarded. Reads were aligned against IMGT so that V, D and J genes, CDR3 length and insertions or deletions at six rearrangement sites could be assigned. Within each subset, clonotype counts were normalized to the number of sorted cells before true diversity and Gini coefficients were calculated with the tcR R package. Repertoire sharing was quantified using the overlap coefficient calculated on TCRB nucleotide sequences. The immuneACCESS repertoire file appears here via TCRdb, limited to in-frame rearrangements. These files lack a portion of the clones; in checked studies, under half of the deficit traces to unresolved V genes, and the cause of the others is not known. That table supplies the V and J calls and clone size; D and trimming were determined from the DNA. Within this sample are around 12,000 clones, with 45% to 50% of them counted one time only. Jointly, the top ten make up around 1% of the sample.

Each donor gave one peripheral blood draw, averaging approximately 0.11 L, which was collected into heparinised tubes. Using a panel that included CD45RO, CCR7, CD25, CD127, CD95 and CD27, naive, central memory, regulatory and stem cell-like memory CD4+ T cells were sorted on a BD FACSAria II. All sorted populations exceeded 95% purity. PBMCs were isolated immediately by Lymphoprep density gradient centrifugation and stained directly without culture. So that batch effects would be minimized, each experiment stained and sorted samples in pairs, pairing one healthy donor with one patient. Reading the germline V gene (reference sequence) gives CDR1 SEHNR and CDR2 FQNEAQ. V is pruned by 2 bases and J by 3 bases, leaving 2 bases of the junction without a gene match. Measured from the cysteine to the phenylalanine, the CDR3 is 14 residues long. The entry retains the CDR3 DNA only, 42 bases that are in frame from base 1.

The chain couples TRBV7-9 to TRBJ1-2, with TRBD1 matching 8 junction bases. The sample consisted of stem cell memory CD4+ T cells from blood. Taken with the paper, the label for cell subset or site translates to: stem cell-like memory CD4+ T cells. This sequence was found in a man aged 18 to 35 in good health. The CDR3 region: CASSLQGADYGYTF. The sequence in DNA is TGTGCCAGCAGCTTACAGGGGGCCGACTATGGCTACACCTTC.